These 17 T cell receptor beta chains were sequenced from one sample in a study of blood T cell repertoires in COVID-19. The table came from immunoSEQ multiplex PCR; TCRdb's copy has only in-frame clones and leaves some out. The sample shows 150,000 to 200,000 clones, around nine tenths of them seen only once. Specimen: peripheral blood. These receptors all stem from a man aged 18 to 29 with active or convalescent COVID-19.

V usage is TRBV30 and J usage is TRBJ1-5, with D maybe TRBD1 (5 bases). The V gene's germline CDR1 is GTSNPN and CDR2 SVGIG (reference sequence). Trimming shortened V by 2 bases and J by 5 bases, and 10 bases separated the two germline ends. This CDR3 spans 13 amino acids. CDR3 region: CAWSSQDYQPQHF. In DNA form, the CDR3 reads TGTGCCTGGAGTTCACAGGATTATCAGCCCCAGCATTTT.

The chain recombines TRBV7-2 with TRBJ1-5; D is possibly TRBD1 (5 bases). Germline values: CDR1 SGHTA, CDR2 FQGNSA. The V and J ends lost 5 bases and 4 bases respectively, with 9 bases between them. The CDR3 sequence is 13 residues long. The CDR3 region has the DNA TGTGCCAGCAGCGACAGACCGAATCAGCCCCAGCATTTT. Encoded protein: CASSDRPNQPQHF.

V usage is TRBV7-3 and J usage is TRBJ2-1, with D possibly TRBD2 on 6 matching bases. Germline V gene sequence: CDR1 SGHTA, CDR2 FQGTGA. V shed 1 base and J shed 3 bases, with 10 bases lying between them. CDR3 size: 15 residues. The CDR3 protein is CASSLRGLNYNEQFF. CDR3 sequence (DNA): TGTGCCAGCAGCTTAAGGGGACTTAACTACAATGAGCAGTTCTTC.

This clone was recorded a few times. This chain uses TRBV12-3 or TRBV12-4 with TRBJ2-1; no clear D. The CDR3 is made up of 12 amino acids. V was shortened by 3 bases and J by 9 bases, with 9 bases between the two germline ends. The CDR3 DNA is TGTGCCAGCAGTTTTTTTCCGGGTGAGCAGTTCTTC. Its protein product is CASSFFPGEQFF.

The rearrangement uses TRBV19 and TRBJ1-5, with D perhaps matching TRBD1 (6 bases). The V gene's germline CDR1 is LNHDA and CDR2 SQIVND (reference sequence). The CDR3 length is 14 residues. The V gene lost 7 bases and the J gene lost 1 base, with 11 bases spanning the gap. The CDR3 region is CASKITGSNQPQHF. Written as DNA, the CDR3 is TGTGCCAGTAAAATAACAGGGAGCAATCAGCCCCAGCATTTT.

The chain carries TRBV6-5 and TRBJ2-7, with D perhaps TRBD2 (6 bases). The CDR3 is made up of 15 amino acids. Germline V gene data show CDR1 as MNHEY and CDR2 as SVGAGI. Trimming removed 1 base at V and 2 bases at J, with 12 bases between. The CDR3, as DNA: TGTGCCAGCAGTTACTTACGGGAGTCCCCCTACGAGCAGTACTTC. This translates into CASSYLRESPYEQYF.

This clone was seen more than once but under ten times. The rearrangement links TRBV7-2 to TRBJ2-1; 14 bases are shared with TRBD2. CDR1 and CDR2 (germline): SGHTA, FQGNSA. This CDR3 contains 19 residues. Losses at the gene ends were 5 bases for V and 2 bases for J; bases not matched to a gene: 11. CDR3: CASSTGLAGGLRAYNEQFF. CDR3 bases: TGTGCCAGCAGCACAGGACTAGCGGGAGGCCTTCGGGCCTACAATGAGCAGTTCTTC.

This clone was seen ten or more times. The chain joins TRBV5-5 to TRBJ1-6, with 7 bases lining up with TRBD1. With 7 bases clipped from V and 3 bases from J, the junction kept 16 bases outside the gene matches. The CDR3 runs 18 residues. The germline CDR1 and CDR2 sequences are SGHKS and YYEKEE (reference sequence). CDR3 in DNA: TGTGCCAGCCGAGGACAGGACAATCTCCTCTACTATAATTCACCCCTCCACTTT. It specifies CASRGQDNLLYYNSPLHF.

The chain is built from TRBV7-8 and TRBJ2-1; 11 bases agree with TRBD1. The germline V gene has CDR1 SGHVS and CDR2 FQNEAQ. The V gene end was trimmed by 0 bases and the J gene end by 8 bases; junction bases not matched to a gene: 9. The CDR3 runs 17 residues. The CDR3 sequence: CASSLAPWDRGTDEQFF. The CDR3, as DNA: TGTGCCAGCAGCTTAGCCCCCTGGGACAGGGGGACTGATGAGCAGTTCTTC.

The chain employs TRBV7-2 and TRBJ1-2; no definite D call. The V gene's germline CDR1 is SGHTA and CDR2 FQGNSA. The CDR3 is 14 residues long. Deletions cut 5 bases from V and 5 bases from J, with 15 bases between. CDR3 loop: CASSLRVSLYGYTF. CDR3 nucleotide sequence: TGTGCCAGCAGCCTCCGGGTCTCGTTATATGGCTACACCTTC.

This clone was observed once. V usage is TRBV5-6 and J usage is TRBJ1-1; TRBD1 is a possible D gene (5 bases). Trimming stripped 0 bases from V and 5 bases from J, with 14 bases between. This CDR3 has 15 residues. Germline V gene data show CDR1 as SGHDT and CDR2 as YYEEEE. The CDR3 reads CASSLVGGGDTEAFF. The CDR3 DNA follows: TGTGCCAGCAGCTTGGTGGGCGGGGGGGATACTGAAGCTTTCTTT. Full variable domain (rest looked up from reference TRBV5-6 and TRBJ1-1): DAGVTQSPTHLIKTRGQQVTLRCSPKSGHDTVSWYQQALGQGPQFIFQYYEEEERQRGNFPDRFSGHQFPNYSSELNVNALLLGDSALYLCASSLVGGGDTEAFFGQGTRLTVV.

The chain couples TRBV29-1 to TRBJ1-2, with D possibly matching TRBD1 (5 bases). With 6 bases removed from V and 8 bases from J, the gap between germline ends came to 19 bases. The CDR3 has 13 residues. The germline V gene encodes CDR1 SQVTM and CDR2 ANQGSEA. The CDR3 sequence is CSVQGFSHMGYTF. The CDR3 nucleotides are TGCAGCGTCCAGGGATTTAGCCATATGGGCTACACCTTC.

The chain couples TRBV3-1 (or the pseudogene TRBV3-2) to TRBJ1-1; 10 nucleotides agree with TRBD1. Germline V lookup: CDR1 LGHDT, CDR2 YNNKEL (reference sequence). V trimming: 4 bases; J trimming: 3 bases; junction bases outside the gene matches: 11. There are 17 residues in the CDR3. The DNA of the CDR3 is TGTGCCAGCAGCCCTTCCGGTGACAGGGGGCTTGACACTGAAGCTTTCTTT. Amino acid sequence: CASSPSGDRGLDTEAFF.

This clone came up a few times. V and J are TRBV5-1 and TRBJ2-2; possibly TRBD1 for D (5 bases). Germline V gene lookup returns CDR1 SGHRS and CDR2 YFSETQ. Deletions cut 8 bases from V and 3 bases from J, with 11 bases between. The CDR3 has 13 residues. CDR3 bases: TGCGCCAGTATGACAGACCACACCGGGGAGCTGTTTTTT. Translation gives CASMTDHTGELFF.

This chain connects TRBV5-4 to TRBJ2-1; D unresolved. The CDR3 has 12 residues. Germline CDR1 is SGHNT and CDR2 is YYREEE (reference sequence). The V end was cut by 4 bases, the J end by 5 bases, with 7 bases between. CDR3 residues: CASSVGDNEQFF. Here the CDR3 DNA reads TGTGCCAGCAGCGTAGGAGACAATGAGCAGTTCTTC.

The chain employs TRBV6-2 or TRBV6-3 and TRBJ2-2, with D uncertain. Trimming removed 2 bases at V and 4 bases at J, with 8 bases between. The CDR3 loop spans 14 amino acids. CDR1 and CDR2 (germline): MNHEY, SVGEGT. The CDR3 loop reads CASSYNRVTGELFF. In nucleotides, the CDR3 is TGTGCCAGCAGTTACAATCGTGTCACCGGGGAGCTGTTTTTT.

The genes are TRBV7-2 and TRBJ1-3; D unclear. Germline CDR1 SGHTA, CDR2 FQGNSA. The V and J ends lost 0 bases and 0 bases respectively, with 12 bases between them. This CDR3 region has 17 residues. CDR3 amino acids: CASSLASAGGSGNTIYF. As DNA, the CDR3 is TGTGCCAGCAGCTTAGCGTCGGCGGGAGGCTCTGGAAACACCATATATTTT.